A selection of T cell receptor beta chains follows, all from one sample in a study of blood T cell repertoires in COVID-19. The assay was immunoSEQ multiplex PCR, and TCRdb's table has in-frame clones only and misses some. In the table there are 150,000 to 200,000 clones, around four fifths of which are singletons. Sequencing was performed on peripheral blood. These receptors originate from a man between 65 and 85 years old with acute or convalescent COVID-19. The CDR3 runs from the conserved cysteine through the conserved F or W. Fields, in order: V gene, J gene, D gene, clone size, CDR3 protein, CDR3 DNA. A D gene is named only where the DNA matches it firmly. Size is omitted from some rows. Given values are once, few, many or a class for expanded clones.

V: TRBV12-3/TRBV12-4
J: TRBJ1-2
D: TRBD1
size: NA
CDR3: CASSSGTGDGYTF
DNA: TGTGCCAGCAGTTCCGGGACAGGGGATGGCTACACCTTC

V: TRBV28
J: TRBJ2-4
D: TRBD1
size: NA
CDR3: CASKIQGADIQYF
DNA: TGTGCCAGCAAAATACAGGGGGCGGACATTCAGTACTTC

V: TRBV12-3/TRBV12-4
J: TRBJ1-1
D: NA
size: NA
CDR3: CASSFGGAEAFF
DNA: TGTGCCAGCAGTTTTGGGGGGGCTGAAGCTTTCTTT

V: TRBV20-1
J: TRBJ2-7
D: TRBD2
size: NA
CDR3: CSASTASGRYEQYF
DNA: TGCAGTGCTAGTACCGCTAGCGGGAGGTACGAGCAGTACTTC

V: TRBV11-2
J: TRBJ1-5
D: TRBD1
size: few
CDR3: CASSLAGTGTSNQPQHF
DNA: TGTGCCAGCAGCTTAGCCGGGACAGGGACTAGCAATCAGCCCCAGCATTTT

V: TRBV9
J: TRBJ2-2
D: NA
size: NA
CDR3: CASSGQDVPGELFF
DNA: TGTGCCAGCAGCGGACAGGACGTCCCCGGGGAGCTGTTTTTT

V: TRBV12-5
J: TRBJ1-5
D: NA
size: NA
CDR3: CASGPPTVDSNQPQHF
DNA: TGTGCTAGTGGCCCCCCGACAGTCGACAGCAATCAGCCCCAGCATTTT

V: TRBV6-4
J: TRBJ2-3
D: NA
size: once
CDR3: CASSPSELTDTQYF
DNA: TGTGCCAGCAGCCCTAGCGAACTGACAGATACGCAGTATTTT

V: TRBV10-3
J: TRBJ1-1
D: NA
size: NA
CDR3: CAISPQPNTEAFF
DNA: TGTGCCATCAGCCCACAGCCGAACACTGAAGCTTTCTTT

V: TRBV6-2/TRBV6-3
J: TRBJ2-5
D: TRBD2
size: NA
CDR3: CASSRGLAGVGRGETQYF
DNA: TGTGCCAGCAGTCGGGGACTAGCGGGAGTGGGGCGAGGAGAGACCCAGTACTTC

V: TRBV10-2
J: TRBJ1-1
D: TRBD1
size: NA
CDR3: CASSERQGLGPEAFF
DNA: TGCGCCAGCAGTGAAAGACAGGGTCTGGGTCCTGAAGCTTTCTTT

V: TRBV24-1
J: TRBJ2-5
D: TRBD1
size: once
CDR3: CATSDWTGTGAKETQYF
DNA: TGTGCCACCAGTGATTGGACCGGGACAGGGGCCAAGGAGACCCAGTACTTC

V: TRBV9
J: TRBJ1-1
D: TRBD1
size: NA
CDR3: CASSEDRVDTEAFF
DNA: TGTGCCAGCAGCGAGGACAGGGTGGACACTGAAGCTTTCTTT